This T cell receptor (beta chain) originates from a study of CD8 T cells in ankylosing spondylitis. TCRdb re-derived calls from the 5' RACE reads in MiXCR, one entry per CDR3 protein. Among 250,000 to 300,000 distinct CDR3 sequences listed, 15% to 20% were seen once. This clonotype has a handful of counts. V was trimmed by 5 bases and J by 4 bases, leaving 12 bases between them. The CDR3 length is 13 residues. The sequenced sample was blood, either unsorted or a sorted T cell fraction (not recorded which). The genes are TRBV12-3 or TRBV12-4 and TRBJ2-7; D is possibly TRBD1 (5 bases). This TCR derives from a male donor with ankylosing spondylitis or in good health (not recorded which). This CDR3 reads CASSQAQVYEQYF. In nucleotides, the CDR3 is TGTGCCAGCAGTCAGGCACAGGTATACGAGCAGTACTTC.